A single TCR beta chain is shown here with its context. The record originates from a study of blood T cell repertoires in COVID-19. V was cut by 3 bases and J by 6 bases, with 8 bases left in between. Germline V lookup: CDR1 PRHDT, CDR2 FYEKMQ (reference sequence). This CDR3 comprises 13 residues. Sequencing used immunoSEQ multiplex PCR; TCRdb keeps in-frame clones, though not all of them. The sample carries roughly 500,000 clones, around 85% recorded once. The chain has TRBV13 and TRBJ2-2; D uncertain. Sequenced: PBMCs or T cells enriched from blood (not recorded which). The sequence was obtained from a woman aged 60-70 years who had recovered from COVID-19. For the CDR3, the DNA is TGTGCCAGCAGCTTCCGTCTAGCCGGGGAGCTGTTTTTT. It translates to CASSFRLAGELFF.